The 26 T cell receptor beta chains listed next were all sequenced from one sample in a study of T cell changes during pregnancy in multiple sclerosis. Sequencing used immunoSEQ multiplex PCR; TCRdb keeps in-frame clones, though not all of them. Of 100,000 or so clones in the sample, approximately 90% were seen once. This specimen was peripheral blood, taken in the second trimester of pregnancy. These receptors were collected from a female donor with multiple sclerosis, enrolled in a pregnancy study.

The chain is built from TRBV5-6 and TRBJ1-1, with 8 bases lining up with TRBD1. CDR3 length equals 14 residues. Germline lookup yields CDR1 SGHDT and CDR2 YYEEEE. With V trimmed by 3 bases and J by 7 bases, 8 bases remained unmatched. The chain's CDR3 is CASSSTGGVGEAFF. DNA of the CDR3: TGTGCCAGCAGCTCTACAGGGGGAGTGGGTGAAGCTTTCTTT.

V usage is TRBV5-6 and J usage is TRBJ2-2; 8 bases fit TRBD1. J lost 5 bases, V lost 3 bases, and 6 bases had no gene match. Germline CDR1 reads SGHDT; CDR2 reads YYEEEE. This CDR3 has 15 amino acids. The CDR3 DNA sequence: TGTGCCAGCAGCTATGACAGGGGCCGGACCGGGGAGCTGTTTTTT. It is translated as CASSYDRGRTGELFF.

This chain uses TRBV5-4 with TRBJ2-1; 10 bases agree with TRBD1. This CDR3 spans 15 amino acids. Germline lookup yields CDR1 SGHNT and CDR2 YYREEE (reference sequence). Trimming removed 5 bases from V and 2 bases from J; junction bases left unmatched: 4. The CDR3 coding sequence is TGTGCCAGCAGAGCGGACAGGGGGGCCTACAATGAGCAGTTCTTC. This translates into CASRADRGAYNEQFF.

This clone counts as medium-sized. Here the CDR3 reads CSAGNIEAFF. The CDR3, as DNA: TGCAGTGCCGGGAATATAGAAGCTTTCTTT. The rearrangement uses TRBV20-1 and TRBJ1-1; D not resolved. This CDR3 comprises 10 residues. Germline CDR1 and CDR2: DFQATT and SNEGSKA (reference sequence). V lost 6 bases and J 8 bases, leaving 10 bases between the germline ends.

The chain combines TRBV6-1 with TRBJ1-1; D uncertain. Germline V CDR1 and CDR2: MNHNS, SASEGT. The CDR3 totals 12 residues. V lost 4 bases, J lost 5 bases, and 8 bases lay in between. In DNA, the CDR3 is TGTGCCAGCAGTGTAAGTAGAACTGAAGCTTTCTTT. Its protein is CASSVSRTEAFF.

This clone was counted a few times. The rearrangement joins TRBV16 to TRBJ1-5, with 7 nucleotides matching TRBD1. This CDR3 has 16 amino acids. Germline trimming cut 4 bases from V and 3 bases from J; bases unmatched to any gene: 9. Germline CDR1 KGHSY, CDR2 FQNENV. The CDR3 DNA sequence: TGTGCCAGCAGCCCCAACCAAAGGGGGCCCAATCAGCCCCAGCATTTT. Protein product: CASSPNQRGPNQPQHF.

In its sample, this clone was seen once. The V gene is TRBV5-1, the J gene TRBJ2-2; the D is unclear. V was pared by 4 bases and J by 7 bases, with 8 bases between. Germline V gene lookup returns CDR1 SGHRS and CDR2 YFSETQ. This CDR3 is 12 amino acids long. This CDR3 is CASSRNIGELFF. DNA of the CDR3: TGCGCCAGCAGCCGTAATATCGGGGAGCTGTTTTTT.

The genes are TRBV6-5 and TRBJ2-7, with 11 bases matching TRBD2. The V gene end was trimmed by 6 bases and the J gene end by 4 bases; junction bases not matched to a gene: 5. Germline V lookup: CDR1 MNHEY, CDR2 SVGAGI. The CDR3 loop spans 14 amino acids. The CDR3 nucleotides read TGTGCCAGCAGCCTACTAGCGGGGGAGTACGAGCAGTACTTC. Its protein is CASSLLAGEYEQYF.

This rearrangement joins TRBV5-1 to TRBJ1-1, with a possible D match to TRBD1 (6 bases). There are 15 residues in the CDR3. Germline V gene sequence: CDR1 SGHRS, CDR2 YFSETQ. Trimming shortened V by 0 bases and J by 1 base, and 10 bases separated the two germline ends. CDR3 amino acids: CASSLVGRGNTEAFF. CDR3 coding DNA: TGCGCCAGCAGCTTGGTTGGCAGGGGGAACACTGAAGCTTTCTTT.

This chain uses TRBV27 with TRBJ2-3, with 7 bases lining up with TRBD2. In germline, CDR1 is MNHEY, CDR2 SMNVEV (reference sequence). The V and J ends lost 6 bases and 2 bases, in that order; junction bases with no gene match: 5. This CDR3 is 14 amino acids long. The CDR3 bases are TGTGCCAGCAGAGATAGGGACTACACAGATACGCAGTATTTT. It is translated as CASRDRDYTDTQYF.

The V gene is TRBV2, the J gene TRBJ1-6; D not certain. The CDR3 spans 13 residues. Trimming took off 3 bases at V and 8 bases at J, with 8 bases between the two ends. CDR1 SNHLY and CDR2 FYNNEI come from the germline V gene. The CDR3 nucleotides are TGTGCCAGCAGTGAGATCACGGATTCACCCCTCCACTTT. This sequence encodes CASSEITDSPLHF.

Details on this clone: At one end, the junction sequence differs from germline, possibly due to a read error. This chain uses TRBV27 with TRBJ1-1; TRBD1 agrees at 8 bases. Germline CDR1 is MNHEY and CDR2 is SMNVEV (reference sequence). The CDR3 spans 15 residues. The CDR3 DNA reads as TGTGCCAGCAGTATTGGACAGGGCTGGGACACTGAAGTTTTCTTT. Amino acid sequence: CASSIGQGWDTEVFF.

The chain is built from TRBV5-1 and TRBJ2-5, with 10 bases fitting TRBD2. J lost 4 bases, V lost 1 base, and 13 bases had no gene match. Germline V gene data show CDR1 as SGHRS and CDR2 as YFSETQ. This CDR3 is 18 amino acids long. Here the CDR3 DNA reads TGCGCCAGCAGCTTGCGGGCTAGCGGGAGAAGAGGAGGAGAGACCCAGTACTTC. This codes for CASSLRASGRRGGETQYF.

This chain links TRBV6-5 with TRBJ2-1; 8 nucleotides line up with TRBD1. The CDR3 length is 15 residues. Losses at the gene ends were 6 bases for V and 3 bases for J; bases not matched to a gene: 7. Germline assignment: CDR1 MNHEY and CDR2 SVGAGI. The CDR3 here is CASRLGQGNYNEQFF. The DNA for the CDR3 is TGTGCCAGCAGATTAGGACAGGGAAACTACAATGAGCAGTTCTTC.

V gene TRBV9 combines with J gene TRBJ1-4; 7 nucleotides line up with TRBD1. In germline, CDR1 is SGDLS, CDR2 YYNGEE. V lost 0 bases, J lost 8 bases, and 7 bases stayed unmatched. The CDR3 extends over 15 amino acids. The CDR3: CASSVGGGATEKLFF. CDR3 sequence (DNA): TGTGCCAGCAGCGTAGGAGGGGGCGCAACAGAAAAACTGTTTTTT.

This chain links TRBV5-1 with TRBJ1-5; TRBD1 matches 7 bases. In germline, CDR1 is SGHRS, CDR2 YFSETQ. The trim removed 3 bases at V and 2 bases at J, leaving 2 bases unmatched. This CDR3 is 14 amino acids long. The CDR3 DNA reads TGCGCCAGCAGCTGGGGGACAGGCAATCAGCCCCAGCATTTT. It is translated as CASSWGTGNQPQHF.

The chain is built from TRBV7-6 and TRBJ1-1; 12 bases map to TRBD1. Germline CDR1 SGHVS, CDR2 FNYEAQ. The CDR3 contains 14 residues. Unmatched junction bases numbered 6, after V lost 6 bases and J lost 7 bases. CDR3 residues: CASRRGQGAGEAFF. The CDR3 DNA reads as TGTGCCAGCAGAAGGGGACAGGGGGCTGGTGAAGCTTTCTTT.

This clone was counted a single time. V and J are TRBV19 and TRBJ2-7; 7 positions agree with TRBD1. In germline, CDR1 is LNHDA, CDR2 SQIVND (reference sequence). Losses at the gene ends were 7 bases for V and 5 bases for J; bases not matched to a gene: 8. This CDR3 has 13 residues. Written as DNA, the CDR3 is TGTGCCAGTAACCCGACAGGGTCCCACGAGCAGTACTTC. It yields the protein CASNPTGSHEQYF.

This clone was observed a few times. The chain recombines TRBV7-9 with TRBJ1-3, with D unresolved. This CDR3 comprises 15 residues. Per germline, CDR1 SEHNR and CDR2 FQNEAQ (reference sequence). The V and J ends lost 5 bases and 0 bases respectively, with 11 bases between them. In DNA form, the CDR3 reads TGTGCCAGCAGCCTCGGCTGGAGCTCTGGAAACACCATATATTTT. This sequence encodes CASSLGWSSGNTIYF.

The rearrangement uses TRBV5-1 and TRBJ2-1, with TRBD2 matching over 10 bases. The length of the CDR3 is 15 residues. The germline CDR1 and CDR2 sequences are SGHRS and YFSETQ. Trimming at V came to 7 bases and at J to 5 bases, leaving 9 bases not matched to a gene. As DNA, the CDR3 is TGCGCCAGCCGGGTCAGCGGGGGGGGGAACAATGAGCAGTTCTTC. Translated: CASRVSGGGNNEQFF.

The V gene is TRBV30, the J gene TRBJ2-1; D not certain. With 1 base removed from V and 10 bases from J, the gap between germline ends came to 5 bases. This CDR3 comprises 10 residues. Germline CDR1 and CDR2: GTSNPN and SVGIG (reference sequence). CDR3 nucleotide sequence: TGTGCCTGGAGTGATAAAGAGCAGTTCTTC. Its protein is CAWSDKEQFF. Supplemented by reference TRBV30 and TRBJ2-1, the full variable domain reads SQTIHQWPATLVQPVGSPLSLECTVEGTSNPNLYWYRQAAGRGLQLLFYSVGIGQISSEVPQNLSASRPQDRQFILSSKKLLLSDSGFYLCAWSDKEQFFGPGTRLTVL.

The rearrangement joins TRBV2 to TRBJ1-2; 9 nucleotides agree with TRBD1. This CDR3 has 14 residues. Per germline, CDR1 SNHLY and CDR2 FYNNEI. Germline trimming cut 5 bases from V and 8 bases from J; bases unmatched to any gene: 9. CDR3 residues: CASSLSGQGMGYTF. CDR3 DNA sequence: TGTGCCAGCAGTTTGTCGGGACAGGGTATGGGCTACACCTTC.

The chain's CDR3 is CASSLGTAKNYGYTF. The CDR3 DNA is TGTGCCAGCAGCTTGGGGACAGCAAAAAACTATGGCTACACCTTC. V and J are TRBV5-5 and TRBJ1-2; possible D gene TRBD1, 6 bases. CDR3 size: 15 residues. Trimming shortened V by 0 bases and J by 2 bases, and 11 bases separated the two germline ends. Germline loops: CDR1 SGHKS, CDR2 YYEKEE (reference sequence).

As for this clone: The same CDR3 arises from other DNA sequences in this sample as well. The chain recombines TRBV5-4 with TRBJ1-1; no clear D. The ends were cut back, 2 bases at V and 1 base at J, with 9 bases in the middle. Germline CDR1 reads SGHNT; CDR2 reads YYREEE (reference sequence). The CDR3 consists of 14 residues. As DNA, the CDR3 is TGTGCCAGCAGCTTTACGTCAGGGAACACTGAAGCTTTCTTT. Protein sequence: CASSFTSGNTEAFF.

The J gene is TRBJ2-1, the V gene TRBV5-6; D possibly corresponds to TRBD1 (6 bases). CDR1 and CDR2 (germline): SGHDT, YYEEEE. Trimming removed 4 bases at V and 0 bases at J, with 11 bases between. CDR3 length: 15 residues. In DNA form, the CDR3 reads TGTGCCAGCAGCCTCCAAGGGGGCTCCTACAATGAGCAGTTCTTC. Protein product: CASSLQGGSYNEQFF.

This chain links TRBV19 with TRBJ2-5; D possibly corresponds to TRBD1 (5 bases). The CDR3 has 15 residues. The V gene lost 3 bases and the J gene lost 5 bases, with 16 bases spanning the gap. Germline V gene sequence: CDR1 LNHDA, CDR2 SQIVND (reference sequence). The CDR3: CASSIRQKELETQYF. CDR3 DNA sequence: TGTGCCAGTAGTATCCGACAGAAGGAGTTGGAGACCCAGTACTTC.